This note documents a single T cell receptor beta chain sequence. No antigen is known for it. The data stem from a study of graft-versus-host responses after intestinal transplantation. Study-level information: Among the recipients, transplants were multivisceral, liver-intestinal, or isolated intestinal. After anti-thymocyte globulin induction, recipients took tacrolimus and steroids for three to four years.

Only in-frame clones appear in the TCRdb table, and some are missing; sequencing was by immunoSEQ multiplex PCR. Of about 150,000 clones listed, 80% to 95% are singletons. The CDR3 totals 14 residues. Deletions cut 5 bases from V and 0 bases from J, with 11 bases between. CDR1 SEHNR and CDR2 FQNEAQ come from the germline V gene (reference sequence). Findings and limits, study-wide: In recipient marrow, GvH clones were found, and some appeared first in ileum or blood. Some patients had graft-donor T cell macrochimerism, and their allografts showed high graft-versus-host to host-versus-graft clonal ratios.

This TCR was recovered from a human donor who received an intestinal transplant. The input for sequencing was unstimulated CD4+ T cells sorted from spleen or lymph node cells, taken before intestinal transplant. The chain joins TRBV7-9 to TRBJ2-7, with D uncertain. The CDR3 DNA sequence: TGTGCCAGCAGCGTCCCCCCGAGCTCCTACGAGCAGTACTTC. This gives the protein CASSVPPSSYEQYF.